This TCR beta chain was identified during a study of control samples from healthy donors and cancer patients. Between the trimmed V and J ends, which lost 9 bases and 0 bases, there was a span of 12 bases. The CDR3 length is 14 residues. Germline CDR1 LNHDA, CDR2 SQIVND (reference sequence). TCRdb keeps only in-frame clones here, not all; method: immunoSEQ multiplex PCR. The sample records roughly 88,000 clones, roughly 90% being singletons. J is TRBJ2-1 and V is TRBV19, with a tentative D call TRBD1 (5 bases). Sequencing was performed on blood. The source of this sequence is a woman aged 25-40 years in good health. The DNA of the CDR3 is TGTGCCAGCCAACAGGAGAGCTCCTACAATGAGCAGTTCTTC. This codes for CASQQESSYNEQFF.